This TCR beta chain is from a study of blood T cell repertoires in COVID-19. Study overall: PBMCs, B-cell-depleted T cells, or T cells provided the cDNA or gDNA that made up the material.

Authors' methods: How many nucleated cells were present was estimated from reference gene primer amplification. This table comes from immunoSEQ multiplex PCR, and its TCRdb copy is limited to in-frame clones, with some not included. The D gene and trimming were derived from the DNA, and the V and J assignments and clone size from that table. The sample lists about 74,000 clones, 70% to 90% occurring once. Per the germline V gene, CDR1 is KGHSH and CDR2 is LQKENI. V lost 6 bases to trimming and J lost 10 bases, with 19 bases between them. The CDR3 has 15 residues. Sequencing used peripheral blood. This TCR was sampled from a woman over 75 with acute or convalescent COVID-19. The J gene is TRBJ1-6, the V gene TRBV18, with D possibly TRBD1 on 6 matching bases. The CDR3 DNA is TGTGCCAGCTCTCCTCTCGAACAGGGTGAATCACCCCTCCACTTT. This sequence encodes CASSPLEQGESPLHF.